These 21 T cell receptor beta chains originate from one sample sequenced in a study of shared clonotypes between healthy human individuals (dated by TCRdb to between 2020 and 2021). For the CD8 naive samples, CD45RO-negative cells were positively selected for CCR7, yielding a CD45RA+CCR7+ population from which TemRA cells were excluded. The library was obtained by the immunoSEQ multiplex PCR assay. TCRdb provides this immuneACCESS table in a form limited to in-frame rearrangements. Some clones are lacking; in checked studies, under half of them reflect an unresolved V gene, and why the rest are absent is not known. This sample is represented by nearly 2 million clones; about 95% of them were singletons. The ten largest clones take up approximately 1.2% of the sample. The sequenced sample was naive CD8+ T cells sorted from blood. Taken with the paper, the label for cell subset or site translates to: CD45RA+CCR7+. The origin of the receptors is a man aged 18 to 30 in good health.

This clone appeared once. The rearrangement joins TRBV29-1 to TRBJ1-4, with D perhaps matching TRBD1 (5 bases). The germline V gene has CDR1 SQVTM and CDR2 ANQGSEA. This CDR3 region has 17 residues. The ends were cut back, 4 bases at V and 4 bases at J, with 22 bases in the middle. For the CDR3, the DNA is TGCAGCGTTGCAGGGCTTTCTTTATCCGGCCATAATGAAAAACTGTTTTTT. As protein: CSVAGLSLSGHNEKLFF.

This clone was counted once. This chain uses TRBV5-5 with TRBJ1-1; perhaps TRBD1 as D (5 bases). V shed 0 bases and J shed 3 bases, with 9 bases lying between them. The CDR3 totals 14 residues. Germline V gene sequence: CDR1 SGHKS, CDR2 YYEKEE (reference sequence). The CDR3 coding sequence is TGTGCCAGCAGCTTGGACTGGGGGTACACTGAAGCTTTCTTT. Its translation is CASSLDWGYTEAFF.

V is TRBV18 and J is TRBJ2-3; D gene ambiguous. Germline CDR1 is KGHSH and CDR2 is LQKENI. This CDR3 is built from 14 residues. Trimming stripped 5 bases from V and 3 bases from J, with 12 bases between. The CDR3 reads CASSEEMATDTQYF. The CDR3 nucleotides are TGTGCCAGCTCAGAGGAGATGGCTACAGATACGCAGTATTTT.

Only one count was recorded for this clone. The chain combines TRBV30 with TRBJ1-3; D not resolved. Trimming pared 1 base from V and 0 bases from J, leaving 16 bases between. The germline CDR1 and CDR2 sequences are GTSNPN and SVGIG (reference sequence). The CDR3 consists of 17 residues. CDR3 loop: CAWSAVWEFYSGNTIYF. DNA of the CDR3: TGTGCCTGGAGTGCTGTATGGGAGTTCTACTCTGGAAACACCATATATTTT. The variable domain in full, completed from reference TRBV30 and TRBJ1-3, reads SQTIHQWPATLVQPVGSPLSLECTVEGTSNPNLYWYRQAAGRGLQLLFYSVGIGQISSEVPQNLSASRPQDRQFILSSKKLLLSDSGFYLCAWSAVWEFYSGNTIYFGEGSWLTVV.

This chain links TRBV5-1 with TRBJ2-7, with D uncertain. CDR3 length: 9 residues. Trimming took 9 bases from V and 4 from J, leaving 5 bases between them. CDR1 SGHRS and CDR2 YFSETQ come from the germline V gene. The CDR3 DNA sequence: TGCGCCATACTATACGAGCAGTACTTC. It encodes CAILYEQYF.

The chain couples TRBV27 to TRBJ1-1; D not resolved. This CDR3 has 14 residues. V lost 6 bases, J lost 3 bases, and 14 bases lay in between. The V gene's germline CDR1 is MNHEY and CDR2 SMNVEV (reference sequence). Written as DNA, the CDR3 is TGTGCCAGCAGAGAAGGACGGCCGTACACTGAAGCTTTCTTT. Its translation is CASREGRPYTEAFF.

The genes are TRBV7-2 and TRBJ2-7; 9 bases map to TRBD2. The J segment lost 6 bases and the V segment lost 1 base, leaving 7 bases of the junction unmatched. CDR3 length equals 15 residues. Germline V lookup: CDR1 SGHTA, CDR2 FQGNSA. CDR3 nucleotides: TGTGCCAGCAGCTTAGTTGGAGCGGGAGGTGGCGAGCAGTACTTC. The encoded protein is CASSLVGAGGGEQYF.

The chain couples TRBV5-1 to TRBJ1-2; D call uncertain. Looked up from germline, CDR1 is SGHRS and CDR2 is YFSETQ. The CDR3 spans 14 residues. The V end was cut by 1 base, the J end by 0 bases, with 7 bases between. The CDR3 here is CASSLYGSNYGYTF. CDR3 sequence (DNA): TGCGCCAGCAGCTTGTACGGATCTAACTATGGCTACACCTTC.

The gene calls are TRBV6-1 and TRBJ2-7; D unclear. This CDR3 region has 14 residues. Germline CDR1 reads MNHNS; CDR2 reads SASEGT. The V end lost 3 bases, the J end lost 4 bases, and 13 bases lay between the germline ends. CDR3 sequence (DNA): TGTGCCAGCAGTGACTACCCGCCTCCTTACGAGCAGTACTTC. It encodes CASSDYPPPYEQYF.

The chain combines TRBV28 with TRBJ2-1; TRBD2 is a possible D gene (5 bases). Trimming pared 0 bases from V and 5 bases from J, leaving 14 bases between. This CDR3 spans 16 amino acids. Germline CDR1 and CDR2: MDHEN and SYDVKM. DNA for the CDR3: TGTGCCAGCAGTTTATGGCTAGGCAGCGGAGACAATGAGCAGTTCTTC. Translating gives CASSLWLGSGDNEQFF.

This clone has just a few counts. This chain uses TRBV2 with TRBJ2-7; a weak D match, TRBD2 (7 bases). V dropped 10 bases and J dropped 2 bases, with 18 bases sitting between them. The CDR3 loop spans 14 amino acids. Germline V gene lookup returns CDR1 SNHLY and CDR2 FYNNEI. The CDR3 here is CANREASGTYEQYF. The CDR3 DNA reads as TGTGCCAACAGGGAGGCTAGCGGCACCTACGAGCAGTACTTC. The whole variable domain, remainder taken from reference TRBV2 and TRBJ2-7, is EPEVTQTPSHQVTQMGQEVILRCVPISNHLYFYWYRQILGQKVEFLVSFYNNEISEKSEIFDDQFSVERPDGSNFTLKIRSTKLEDSAMYFCANREASGTYEQYFGPGTRLTVT.

This sequence joins TRBV6-5 and TRBJ2-5, with 8 bases aligning to TRBD2. The CDR3 totals 15 residues. Germline CDR1 and CDR2: MNHEY and SVGAGI. V was clipped by 0 bases and J by 4 bases; unmatched bases: 4. The CDR3 DNA reads TGTGCCAGCAGTTACTCGAACCTAGCGGGAGAGACCCAGTACTTC. It encodes CASSYSNLAGETQYF.

V usage is TRBV7-2 and J usage is TRBJ2-1; 7 nucleotides agree with TRBD2. The CDR3 is made up of 15 amino acids. Germline CDR1 SGHTA, CDR2 FQGNSA. V shed 5 bases and J 6 bases; nucleotides not matched to a gene: 10. This CDR3 reads CASSAWTSTANEQFF. CDR3 nucleotide sequence: TGTGCCAGCAGCGCCTGGACTAGTACTGCCAATGAGCAGTTCTTC.

The V gene is TRBV7-8, the J gene TRBJ1-1; D unclear. This CDR3 comprises 13 residues. Germline V CDR1 and CDR2: SGHVS, FQNEAQ. With 8 bases removed from V and 3 bases from J, the gap between germline ends came to 13 bases. CDR3 in amino acids: CASVMAEDTEAFF. As DNA, the CDR3 is TGTGCCAGCGTAATGGCGGAGGACACTGAAGCTTTCTTT.

The chain employs TRBV6-5 and TRBJ1-5; D gene uncertain. V was trimmed by 8 bases and J by 4 bases, leaving 18 bases between them. Looked up from germline, CDR1 is MNHEY and CDR2 is SVGAGI. The CDR3 spans 15 residues. As DNA, the CDR3 is TGTGCCAGCGGAACCCACGCAGGATCAAATCAGCCCCAGCATTTT. Translated, it gives CASGTHAGSNQPQHF.

The CDR3 protein is CASSGGQRYEQYF. In DNA form, the CDR3 reads TGTGCCAGCAGCGGGGGACAGCGCTACGAGCAGTACTTC. The chain is built from TRBV9 and TRBJ2-7; 7 bases align to TRBD1. V dropped 3 bases and J dropped 3; count of bases not matched to a gene: 3. The CDR3 consists of 13 residues. Germline assignment: CDR1 SGDLS and CDR2 YYNGEE.

The V and J genes are TRBV10-1 and TRBJ1-5, with 7 nucleotides matching TRBD1. Germline V lookup: CDR1 WNHNN, CDR2 SYGVQD (reference sequence). CDR3 length equals 15 residues. Losses at the gene ends were 7 bases for V and 4 bases for J; bases not matched to a gene: 10. This chain's CDR3 is CASTRRTGGNQPQHF. The DNA of the CDR3 is TGCGCCAGCACAAGAAGGACAGGCGGAAATCAGCCCCAGCATTTT.

This chain uses TRBV12-2 with TRBJ2-7. TRBV12-2 is a pseudogene segment. The CDR3 runs to 13 residues. The CDR3 reads CASRLRPSYEQYF. The CDR3 DNA reads TGTGCAAGTCGCTTACGACCGTCCTACGAGCAGTACTTC.

The chain is built from TRBV9 and TRBJ2-7; D unresolved. Germline V lookup: CDR1 SGDLS, CDR2 YYNGEE. The CDR3 loop spans 12 amino acids. The V end was cut by 0 bases, the J end by 5 bases, with 6 bases between. The CDR3, as DNA: TGTGCCAGCAGCGTAGCTGAGGACGAGCAGTACTTC. Its translation is CASSVAEDEQYF.

This chain connects TRBV5-1 to TRBJ2-5; either TRBD1 or TRBD2 may fit D (7 bases each). Germline CDR1 and CDR2: SGHRS and YFSETQ. V gave up 5 bases and J gave up 4 bases, with 24 bases separating them. The CDR3 extends over 17 amino acids. The CDR3 protein is CASSRWSGGAPRETQYF. The CDR3 DNA reads as TGCGCCAGCAGTCGCTGGTCAGGGGGGGCGCCAAGAGAGACCCAGTACTTC.

The rearrangement joins TRBV7-9 to TRBJ1-4; D is uncertain. From germline, CDR1 is SEHNR and CDR2 FQNEAQ (reference sequence). This CDR3 comprises 14 residues. Trimming took off 2 bases at V and 3 bases at J, with 7 bases between the two ends. The CDR3 here is CASSLMGANEKLFF. In nucleotides, the CDR3 is TGTGCCAGCAGCTTAATGGGAGCTAATGAAAAACTGTTTTTT.